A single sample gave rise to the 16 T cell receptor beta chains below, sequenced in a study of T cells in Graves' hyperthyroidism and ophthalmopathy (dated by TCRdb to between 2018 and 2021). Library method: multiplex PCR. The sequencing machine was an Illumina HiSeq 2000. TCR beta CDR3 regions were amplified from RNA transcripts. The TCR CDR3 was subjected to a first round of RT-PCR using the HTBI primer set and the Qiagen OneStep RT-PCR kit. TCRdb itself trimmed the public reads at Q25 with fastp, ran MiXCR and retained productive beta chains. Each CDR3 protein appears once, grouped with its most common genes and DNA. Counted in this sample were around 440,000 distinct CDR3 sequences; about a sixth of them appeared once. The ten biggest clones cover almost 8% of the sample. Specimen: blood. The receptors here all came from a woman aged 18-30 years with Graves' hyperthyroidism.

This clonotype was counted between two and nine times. The CDR3 loop is CASNVGGARRTDTQYF. CDR3 nucleotides: TGTGCCAGTAATGTTGGGGGGGCCCGTCGCACAGATACGCAGTATTTT. J is TRBJ2-3 and V is TRBV19; D perhaps matches TRBD2 (7 bases). Looked up from germline, CDR1 is LNHDA and CDR2 is SQIVND (reference sequence). The CDR3 sequence is 16 residues long. The V and J ends lost 7 bases and 1 base respectively, with 18 bases between them.

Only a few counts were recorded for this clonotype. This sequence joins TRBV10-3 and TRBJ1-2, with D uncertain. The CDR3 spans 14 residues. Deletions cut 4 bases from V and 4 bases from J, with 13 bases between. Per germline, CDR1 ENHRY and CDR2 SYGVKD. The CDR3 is CAISGTGMGYGYTF. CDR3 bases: TGTGCCATCAGTGGTACTGGGATGGGCTATGGCTACACCTTC.

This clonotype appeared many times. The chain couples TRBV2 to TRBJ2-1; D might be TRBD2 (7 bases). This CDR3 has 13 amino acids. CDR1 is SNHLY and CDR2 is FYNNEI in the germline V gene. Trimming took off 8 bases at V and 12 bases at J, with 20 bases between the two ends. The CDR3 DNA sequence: TGTGCCAGCTTACGGGGGCTAGCGGCTAGGCAGTTCTTC. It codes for CASLRGLAARQFF.

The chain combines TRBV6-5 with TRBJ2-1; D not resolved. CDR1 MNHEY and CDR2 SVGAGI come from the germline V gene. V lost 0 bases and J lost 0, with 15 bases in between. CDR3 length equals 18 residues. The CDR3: CASSYSPTAVGSYNEQFF. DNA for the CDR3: TGTGCCAGCAGTTACTCCCCAACGGCTGTTGGCTCCTACAATGAGCAGTTCTTC.

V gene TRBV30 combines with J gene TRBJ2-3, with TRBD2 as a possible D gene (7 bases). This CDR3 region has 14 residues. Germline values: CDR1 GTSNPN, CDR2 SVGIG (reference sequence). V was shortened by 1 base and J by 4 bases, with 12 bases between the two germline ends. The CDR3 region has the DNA TGTGCCTGGAGTGGGGGGGGGGGCTCAGATACGCAGTATTTT. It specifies CAWSGGGGSDTQYF.

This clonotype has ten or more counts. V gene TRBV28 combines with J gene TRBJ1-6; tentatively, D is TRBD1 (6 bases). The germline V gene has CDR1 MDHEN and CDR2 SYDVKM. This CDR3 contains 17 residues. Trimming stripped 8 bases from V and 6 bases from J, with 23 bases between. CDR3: CASHESLQGTPNSPLHF. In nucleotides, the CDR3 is TGTGCCAGCCACGAATCGCTTCAGGGGACGCCTAATTCACCCCTCCACTTT.

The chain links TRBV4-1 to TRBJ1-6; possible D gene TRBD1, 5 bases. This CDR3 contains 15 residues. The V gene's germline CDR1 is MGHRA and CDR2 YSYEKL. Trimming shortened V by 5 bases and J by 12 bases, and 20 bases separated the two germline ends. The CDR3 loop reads CASSGGARGTGPLHF. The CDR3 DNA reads TGCGCCAGCAGCGGAGGGGCACGGGGGACGGGACCCCTCCACTTT.

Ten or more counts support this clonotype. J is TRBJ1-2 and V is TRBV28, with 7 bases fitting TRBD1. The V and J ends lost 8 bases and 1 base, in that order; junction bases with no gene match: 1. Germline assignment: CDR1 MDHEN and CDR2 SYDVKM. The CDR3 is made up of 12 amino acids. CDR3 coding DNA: TGTGCCAGCTGGGACAGTAACTATGGCTACACCTTC. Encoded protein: CASWDSNYGYTF.

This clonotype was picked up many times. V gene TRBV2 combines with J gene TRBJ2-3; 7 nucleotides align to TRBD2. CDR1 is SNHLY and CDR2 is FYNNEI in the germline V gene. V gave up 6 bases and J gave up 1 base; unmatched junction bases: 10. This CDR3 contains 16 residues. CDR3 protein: CASSMGSSGRTDTQYF. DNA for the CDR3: TGTGCCAGCAGCATGGGGTCTAGCGGACGCACAGATACGCAGTATTTT.

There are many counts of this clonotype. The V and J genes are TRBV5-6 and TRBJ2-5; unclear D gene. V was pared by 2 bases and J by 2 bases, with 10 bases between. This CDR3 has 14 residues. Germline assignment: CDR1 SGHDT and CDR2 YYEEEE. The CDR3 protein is CASSFSAAQETQYF. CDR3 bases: TGTGCCAGCAGCTTTTCTGCAGCTCAAGAGACCCAGTACTTC.

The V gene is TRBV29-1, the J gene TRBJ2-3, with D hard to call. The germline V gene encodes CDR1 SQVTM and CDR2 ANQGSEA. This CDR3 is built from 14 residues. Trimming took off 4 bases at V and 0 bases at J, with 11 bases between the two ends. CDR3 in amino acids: CSVAPRQSTDTQYF. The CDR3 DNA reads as TGCAGCGTTGCCCCCAGACAAAGCACAGATACGCAGTATTTT.

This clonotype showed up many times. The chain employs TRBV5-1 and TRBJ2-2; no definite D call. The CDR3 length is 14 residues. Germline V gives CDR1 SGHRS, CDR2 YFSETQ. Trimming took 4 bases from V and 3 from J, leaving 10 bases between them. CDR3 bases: TGCGCCAGCAGCGTATACAGATACACCGGGGAGCTGTTTTTT. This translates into CASSVYRYTGELFF.

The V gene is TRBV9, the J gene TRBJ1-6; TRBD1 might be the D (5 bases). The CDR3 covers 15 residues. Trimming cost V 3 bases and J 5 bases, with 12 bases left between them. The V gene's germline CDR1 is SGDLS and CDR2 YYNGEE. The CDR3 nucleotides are TGTGCCAGCAGCGGGGGGGAACTCAATAATTCACCCCTCCACTTT. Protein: CASSGGELNNSPLHF.

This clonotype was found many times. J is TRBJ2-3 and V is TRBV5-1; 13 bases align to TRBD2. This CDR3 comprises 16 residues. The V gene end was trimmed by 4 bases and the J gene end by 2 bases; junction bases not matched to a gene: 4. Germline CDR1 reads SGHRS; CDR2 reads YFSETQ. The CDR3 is CASSPGTSGVTDTQYF. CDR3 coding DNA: TGCGCCAGCAGCCCGGGGACTAGCGGGGTCACAGATACGCAGTATTTT.

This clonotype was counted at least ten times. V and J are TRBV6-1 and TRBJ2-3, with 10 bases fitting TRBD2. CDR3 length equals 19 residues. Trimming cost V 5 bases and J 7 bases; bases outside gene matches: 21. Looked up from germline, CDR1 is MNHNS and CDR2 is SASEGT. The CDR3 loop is CASSYPPPLLAGLGNTQYF. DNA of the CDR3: TGTGCCAGCAGTTACCCCCCTCCCTTACTAGCGGGGTTGGGGAATACGCAGTATTTT.

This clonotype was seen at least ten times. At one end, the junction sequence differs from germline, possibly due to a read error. DNA of the CDR3: TGCAGTGCGAGAGCCGGGGGGGCTGAAGAGACCCAGTACTTC. Its protein product is CSARAGGAEETQYF. This chain connects TRBV20-1 to TRBJ2-5, with 8 bases aligning to TRBD2. CDR1 and CDR2 (germline): DFQATT, SNEGSKA (reference sequence). The CDR3 is 14 amino acids.